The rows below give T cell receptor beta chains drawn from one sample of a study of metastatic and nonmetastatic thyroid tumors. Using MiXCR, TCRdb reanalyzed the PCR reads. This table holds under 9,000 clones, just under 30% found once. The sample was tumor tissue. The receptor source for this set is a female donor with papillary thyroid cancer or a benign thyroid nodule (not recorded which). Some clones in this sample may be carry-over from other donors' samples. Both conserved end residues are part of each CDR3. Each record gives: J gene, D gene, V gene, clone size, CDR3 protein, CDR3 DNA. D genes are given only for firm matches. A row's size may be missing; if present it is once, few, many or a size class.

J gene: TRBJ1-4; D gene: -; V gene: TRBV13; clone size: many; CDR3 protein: CASSLGADLGEKLFF; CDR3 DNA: TGTGCCAGCAGCTTAGGGGCGGATCTGGGGGAAAAACTGTTTTTT
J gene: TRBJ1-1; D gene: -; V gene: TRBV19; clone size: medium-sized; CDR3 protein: CASRPLYGGGTEAFF; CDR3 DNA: TGTGCCAGTAGACCCCTTTATGGGGGCGGCACTGAAGCTTTCTTT
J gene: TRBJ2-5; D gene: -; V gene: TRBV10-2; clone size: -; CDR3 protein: CASSESGTTETQYF; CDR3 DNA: TGCGCCAGCAGTGAATCGGGGACGACCGAGACCCAGTACTTC
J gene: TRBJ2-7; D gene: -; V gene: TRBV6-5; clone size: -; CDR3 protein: CGCSYSRGAGVREQYF; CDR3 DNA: TGTGGGTGCAGTTATTCTCGGGGGGCAGGGGTTAGGGAGCAGTACTTC
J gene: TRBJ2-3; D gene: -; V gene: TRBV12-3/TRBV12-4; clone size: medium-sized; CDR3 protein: CASSFSRDTQYF; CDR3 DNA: TGTGCCAGCAGTTTCTCCCGGGATACGCAGTATTTT
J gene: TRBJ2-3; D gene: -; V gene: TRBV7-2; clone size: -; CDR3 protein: CASSLGGATDTQYF; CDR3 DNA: TGTGCCAGCAGCTTGGGGGGGGCGACAGATACGCAGTATTTT
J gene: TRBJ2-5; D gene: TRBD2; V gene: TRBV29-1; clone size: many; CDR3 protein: CSVFGGASETQYF; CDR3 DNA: TGCAGCGTGTTCGGGGGGGCTTCAGAGACCCAGTACTTC
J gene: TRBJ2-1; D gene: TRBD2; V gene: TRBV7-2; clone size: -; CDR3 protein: CASSLAGVYSNEQFF; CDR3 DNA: TGTGCCAGCAGCCTAGCGGGAGTCTATTCCAATGAGCAGTTCTTC
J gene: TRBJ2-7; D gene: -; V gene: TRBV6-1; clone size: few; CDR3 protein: CASSDSRVPYEQYF; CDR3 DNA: TGTGCCAGCAGTGACTCCCGGGTTCCCTACGAGCAGTACTTC
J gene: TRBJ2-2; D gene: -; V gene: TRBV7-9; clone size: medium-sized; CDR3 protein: CASSLYGELFF; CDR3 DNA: TGTGCCAGCAGCTTGTACGGGGAGCTGTTTTTT
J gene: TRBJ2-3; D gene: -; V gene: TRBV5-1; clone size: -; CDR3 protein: CASSQSRGPDTQYF; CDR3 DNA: TGCGCCAGCAGCCAGTCACGGGGGCCAGATACGCAGTATTTT
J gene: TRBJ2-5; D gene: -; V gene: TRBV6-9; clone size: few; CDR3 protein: CASSLVEETQYF; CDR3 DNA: TGTGCCAGCAGTTTGGTGGAAGAGACCCAGTACTTC
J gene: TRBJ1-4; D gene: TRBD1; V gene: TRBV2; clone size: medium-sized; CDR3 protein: CASSLDRMGEKLFF; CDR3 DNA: TGTGCCAGCAGCTTGGACAGGATGGGGGAAAAACTGTTTTTT
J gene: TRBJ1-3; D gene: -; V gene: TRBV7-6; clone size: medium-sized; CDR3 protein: CASSLGGIVGNTIYF; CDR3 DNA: TGTGCCAGCAGCTTGGGGGGCATAGTTGGAAACACCATATATTTT
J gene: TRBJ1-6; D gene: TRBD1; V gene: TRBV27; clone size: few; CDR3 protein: CASSSLAYPGQNSPLHF; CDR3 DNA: TGTGCCAGCAGTTCCCTGGCTTACCCGGGACAGAATTCACCCCTCCACTTT
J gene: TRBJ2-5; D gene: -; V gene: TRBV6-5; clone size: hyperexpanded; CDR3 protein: CASSYSQETQYF; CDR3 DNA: TGTGCCAGCAGTTACTCCCAAGAGACCCAGTACTTC
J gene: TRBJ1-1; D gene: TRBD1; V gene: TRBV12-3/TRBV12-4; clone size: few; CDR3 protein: CASSVTGLTEAFF; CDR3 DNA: TGTGCCAGCAGCGTGACAGGGTTGACTGAAGCTTTCTTT
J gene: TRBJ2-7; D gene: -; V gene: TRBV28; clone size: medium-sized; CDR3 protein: CASSPETGRQLQYF; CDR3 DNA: TGTGCCAGCAGTCCGGAGACAGGGAGGCAGCTTCAGTACTTC
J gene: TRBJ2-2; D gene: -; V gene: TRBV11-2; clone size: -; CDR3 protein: CASSFLPNTGELFF; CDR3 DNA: TGTGCCAGCAGCTTTCTCCCGAACACCGGGGAGCTGTTTTTT
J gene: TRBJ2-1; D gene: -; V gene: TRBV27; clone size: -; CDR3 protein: CASSSLPFQAATQFF; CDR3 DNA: TGTGCCAGCAGTTCTCTACCTTTCCAGGCTGCGACACAGTTCTTC
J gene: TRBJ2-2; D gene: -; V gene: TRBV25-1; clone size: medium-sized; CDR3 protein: CASSEYPYTGELFF; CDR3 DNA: TGTGCCAGCAGTGAATACCCGTACACCGGGGAGCTGTTTTTT
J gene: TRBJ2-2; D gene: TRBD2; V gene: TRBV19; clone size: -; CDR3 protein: CASSIAGGRGTGELFF; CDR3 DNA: TGTGCCAGTAGTATAGCGGGCGGGAGGGGGACCGGGGAGCTGTTTTTT
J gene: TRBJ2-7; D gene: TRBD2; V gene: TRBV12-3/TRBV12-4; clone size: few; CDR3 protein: CASSLSSGAYEQYF; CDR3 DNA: TGTGCCAGCAGTTTATCTAGCGGGGCCTACGAGCAGTACTTC
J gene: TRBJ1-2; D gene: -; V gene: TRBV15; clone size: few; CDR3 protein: CATSLAGGYTF; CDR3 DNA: TGTGCCACCAGTTTAGCGGGGGGCTACACCTTC
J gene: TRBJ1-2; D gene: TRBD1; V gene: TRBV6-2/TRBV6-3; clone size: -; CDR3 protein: CASSRDRARGYTF; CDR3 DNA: TGTGCCAGCAGCCGGGACAGAGCCCGCGGCTACACCTTC
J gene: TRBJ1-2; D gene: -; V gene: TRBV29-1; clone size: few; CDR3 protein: CSVDYGYTF; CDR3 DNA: TGCAGCGTGGACTATGGCTACACCTTC
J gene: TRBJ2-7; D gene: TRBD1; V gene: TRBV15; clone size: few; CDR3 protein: CATSYEGQSYEQYF; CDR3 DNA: TGTGCCACCAGTTACGAGGGACAGTCCTACGAGCAGTACTTC
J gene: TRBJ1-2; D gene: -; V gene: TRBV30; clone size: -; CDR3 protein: CAWSRLDSNYGYTF; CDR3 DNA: TGTGCCTGGAGCCGACTTGATTCCAACTATGGCTACACCTTC
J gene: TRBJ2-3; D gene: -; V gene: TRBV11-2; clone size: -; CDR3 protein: CASSSTTGGGRDTQYF; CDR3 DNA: TGTGCCAGCAGTTCTACGACTGGAGGGGGGAGGGATACGCAGTATTTT
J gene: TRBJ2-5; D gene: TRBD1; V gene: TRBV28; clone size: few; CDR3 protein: CASSPGQGARVETQYF; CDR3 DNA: TGTGCCAGCAGTCCGGGACAGGGGGCGCGTGTGGAGACACAGTACTTC
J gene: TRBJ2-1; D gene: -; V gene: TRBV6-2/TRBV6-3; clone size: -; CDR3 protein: CASIPGPGDTRGEQFF; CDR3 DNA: TGTGCCAGCATCCCTGGCCCCGGAGATACCCGGGGTGAGCAGTTCTTC
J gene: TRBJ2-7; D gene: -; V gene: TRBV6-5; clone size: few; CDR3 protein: CASSYSCGAGVREQYF; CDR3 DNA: TGTGCCAGCAGTTATTCTTGTGGGGCAGGGGTCAGGGAGCAGTACTTC
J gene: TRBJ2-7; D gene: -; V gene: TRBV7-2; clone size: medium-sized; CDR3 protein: CASSLAGASREQYF; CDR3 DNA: TGTGCCAGCAGCTTAGCAGGGGCTTCGAGGGAGCAGTACTTC
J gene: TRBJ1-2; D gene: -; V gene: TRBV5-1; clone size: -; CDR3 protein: CASSLGSILQGYGYTF; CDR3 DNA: TGCGCCAGCAGCTTGGGATCCATTCTACAGGGCTATGGCTACACCTTC
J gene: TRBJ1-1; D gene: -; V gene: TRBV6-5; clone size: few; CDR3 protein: CASSSSGGGNTEAFF; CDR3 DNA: TGTGCCAGCAGTTCCTCCGGGGGGGGAAACACTGAAGCTTTCTTT
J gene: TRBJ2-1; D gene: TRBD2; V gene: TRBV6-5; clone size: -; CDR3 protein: CASSSDGAGVYNEQFF; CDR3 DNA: TGTGCCAGCAGTTCGGACGGGGCGGGAGTCTACAATGAGCAGTTCTTC
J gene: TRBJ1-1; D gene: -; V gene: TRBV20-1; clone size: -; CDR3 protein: CSATDPLMVNTEAFF; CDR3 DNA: TGCAGTGCTACCGACCCGCTGATGGTGAACACTGAAGCTTTCTTT
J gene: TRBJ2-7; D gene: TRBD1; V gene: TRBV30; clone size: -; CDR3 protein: CAWSPGGHEQYF; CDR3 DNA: TGTGCCTGGAGCCCAGGGGGCCACGAGCAGTACTTC
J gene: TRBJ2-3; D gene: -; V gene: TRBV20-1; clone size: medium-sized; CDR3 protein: CSARVASTDTQYF; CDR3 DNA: TGCAGTGCGAGGGTAGCGAGCACAGATACGCAGTATTTT
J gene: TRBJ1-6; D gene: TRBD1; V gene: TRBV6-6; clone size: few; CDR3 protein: CASSYSGTGPLHF; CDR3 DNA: TGTGCCAGCAGTTACTCGGGGACAGGGCCCCTCCACTTT
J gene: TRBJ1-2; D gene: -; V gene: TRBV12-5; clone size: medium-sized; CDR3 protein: CASAPLQPGLYGYTF; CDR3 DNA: TGTGCTAGTGCCCCCCTCCAACCGGGGCTCTATGGCTACACCTTC
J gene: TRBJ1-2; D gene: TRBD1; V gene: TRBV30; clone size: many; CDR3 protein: CAWKGSGGGYTF; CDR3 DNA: TGTGCCTGGAAGGGCTCAGGGGGAGGCTACACCTTC
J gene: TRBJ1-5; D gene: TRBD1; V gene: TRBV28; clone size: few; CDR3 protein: CASSPTGEAQPQHF; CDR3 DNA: TGTGCCAGCAGCCCCACAGGGGAGGCTCAGCCCCAGCATTTT
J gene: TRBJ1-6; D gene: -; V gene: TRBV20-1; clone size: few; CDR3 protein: CSARDGQSSSPLHF; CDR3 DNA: TGCAGTGCTAGAGATGGGCAGTCTTCTTCACCCCTCCACTTT
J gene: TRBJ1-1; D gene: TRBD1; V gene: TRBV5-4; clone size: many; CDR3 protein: CASSLAGQGSNTEAFF; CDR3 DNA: TGTGCCAGCAGCTTAGCGGGACAGGGATCGAACACTGAAGCTTTCTTT
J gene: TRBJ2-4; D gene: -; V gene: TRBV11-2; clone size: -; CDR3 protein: CASSLYRTRRNIQYF; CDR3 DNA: TGCGCCAGCAGCTTATATCGGACAAGGAGAAACATTCAGTACTTC
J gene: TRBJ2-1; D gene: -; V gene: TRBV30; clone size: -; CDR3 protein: CAWSVWDEQFF; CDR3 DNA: TGTGCCTGGAGTGTTTGGGATGAGCAGTTCTTC
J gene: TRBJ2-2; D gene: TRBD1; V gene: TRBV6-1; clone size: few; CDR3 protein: CASSAKGQGAGTGELFF; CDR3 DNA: TGTGCCAGCAGTGCTAAGGGACAGGGGGCAGGGACCGGGGAGCTGTTTTTT
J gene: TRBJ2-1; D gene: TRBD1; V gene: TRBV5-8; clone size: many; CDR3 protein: CASSFRGQGKGNEQFF; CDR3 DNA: TGTGCCAGCAGCTTTAGGGGACAGGGAAAAGGGAATGAGCAGTTCTTC
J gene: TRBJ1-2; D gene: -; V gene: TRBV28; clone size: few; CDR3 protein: CASSRGTRDGYTF; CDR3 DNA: TGTGCCAGCAGCCGCGGGACGAGGGATGGCTACACCTTC
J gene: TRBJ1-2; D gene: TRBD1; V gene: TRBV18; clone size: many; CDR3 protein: CASSLTGVDYGYTF; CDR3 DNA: TGTGCCAGCTCACTCACAGGGGTGGACTATGGCTACACCTTC
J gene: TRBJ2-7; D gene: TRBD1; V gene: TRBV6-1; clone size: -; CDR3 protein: CASSELGQGGIYEQYF; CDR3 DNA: TGTGCCAGCAGTGAACTTGGACAGGGGGGAATTTACGAGCAGTACTTC